One sample yielded the 7 T cell receptor beta chains listed below, sequenced in a study of blood T cell repertoires in COVID-19. Method: immunoSEQ multiplex PCR; TCRdb's copy keeps in-frame clones and lacks some. Among under 150,000 clones listed, over 70% were seen once. Sequencing was carried out using PBMCs or T cells enriched from blood (not recorded which). Every receptor here comes from a man in his fifties or sixties in a cohort exposed to, infected with or recovered from COVID-19 (not recorded which).

Concerning this clone: This CDR3 is also generated by other DNA sequences in the sample. The chain couples TRBV7-2 to TRBJ2-7; 8 positions match TRBD2. There are 15 residues in the CDR3. In germline, CDR1 is SGHTA, CDR2 FQGNSA. Unmatched junction bases numbered 7, after V lost 5 bases and J lost 1 base. CDR3 bases: TGTGCCAGCAGCCCGGGCGGGGGGATGTCCTACGAGCAGTACTTC. Translating gives CASSPGGGMSYEQYF. Full variable domain (missing parts from reference TRBV7-2 and TRBJ2-7): GAGVSQSPSNKVTEKGKDVELRCDPISGHTALYWYRQSLGQGLEFLIYFQGNSAPDKSGLPSDRFSAERTGGSVSTLTIQRTQQEDSAVYLCASSPGGGMSYEQYFGPGTRLTVT.

The V call is TRBV6-5, the J call TRBJ1-2; D not certain. Germline values: CDR1 MNHEY, CDR2 SVGAGI. V gave up 1 base and J gave up 0 bases, with 12 bases separating them. The CDR3 spans 16 residues. CDR3 sequence: CASSYLPSDTNYGYTF. DNA of the CDR3: TGTGCCAGCAGTTACTTACCGTCTGACACTAACTATGGCTACACCTTC.

The chain joins TRBV7-6 to TRBJ2-3, with 8 bases matching TRBD2. V dropped 0 bases and J dropped 6; count of bases not matched to a gene: 8. Germline-derived CDR1 and CDR2 are SGHVS and FNYEAQ. There are 16 residues in the CDR3. CDR3 protein: CASSLAQSAGVDTQYF. CDR3 sequence (DNA): TGTGCCAGCAGCTTAGCGCAATCAGCGGGGGTTGATACGCAGTATTTT.

This rearrangement joins TRBV2 to TRBJ1-5; 10 bases map to TRBD1. This CDR3 region has 14 residues. Germline CDR1 reads SNHLY; CDR2 reads FYNNEI. V dropped 6 bases and J dropped 2; count of bases not matched to a gene: 1. CDR3 sequence (DNA): TGTGCCAGCAGAGGGACAGGGGGCAATCAGCCCCAGCATTTT. Translating it yields CASRGTGGNQPQHF.

V and J are TRBV27 and TRBJ1-1, with 7 bases matching TRBD1. CDR3 size: 15 residues. With V trimmed by 5 bases and J by 0 bases, 6 bases remained unmatched. Germline CDR1 MNHEY, CDR2 SMNVEV (reference sequence). The CDR3 spells CASSRGTEVNTEAFF. For the CDR3, the DNA is TGTGCCAGCAGTCGGGGGACAGAGGTGAACACTGAAGCTTTCTTT.

V gene TRBV6-5 combines with J gene TRBJ1-1, with 8 nucleotides matching TRBD1. Germline CDR1 is MNHEY and CDR2 is SVGAGI. Losses at the gene ends were 5 bases for V and 4 bases for J; bases not matched to a gene: 9. CDR3 length: 15 amino acids. The CDR3 region has the DNA TGTGCCAGCAGTCCCTCCCAGGGGGCGGTCACTGAAGCTTTCTTT. Translated, it gives CASSPSQGAVTEAFF.

The chain joins TRBV30 to TRBJ1-1; unclear D gene. The CDR3 runs 11 residues. The germline V gene has CDR1 GTSNPN and CDR2 SVGIG (reference sequence). Between the trimmed V and J ends, which lost 1 base and 7 bases, there was a span of 7 bases. CDR3 sequence reads: CAWSEAGEAFF. In DNA form, the CDR3 reads TGTGCCTGGAGTGAGGCAGGTGAAGCTTTCTTT.